This TCR beta chain was documented in a study of blood T cell repertoires in COVID-19. Study information: From the United States, Italy and Spain came samples of acute and convalescent COVID-19. In each case, the material was cDNA or gDNA derived from T cells, B-cell-depleted T cells, or PBMCs.

Seattle patients were enrolled while actively infected and followed longitudinally. As processed by the authors: Reference gene primer amplification gave estimated nucleated cell counts. This table comes from immunoSEQ multiplex PCR, and its TCRdb copy is limited to in-frame clones, with some not included. That table supplies the V and J calls and clone size; D and trimming were determined from the DNA. The sample lists approximately 180,000 clones, 87% occurring once. This clone occurred once. The CDR3 is 13 residues long. The germline CDR1 and CDR2 sequences are SGHDT and YYEEEE. J was trimmed by 12 bases and V by 0 bases; bases with no gene match: 8.

The receptor's source is a woman in her seventies with COVID-19, enrolled during active disease. The sequencing sample was made of peripheral blood. This sequence joins TRBV5-6 and TRBJ2-7; 8 bases align to TRBD1. CDR3 coding DNA: TGTGCCAGCAGCTTGGGTCAGGGGGCTCTCCCGTACTTC. Translating gives CASSLGQGALPYF.